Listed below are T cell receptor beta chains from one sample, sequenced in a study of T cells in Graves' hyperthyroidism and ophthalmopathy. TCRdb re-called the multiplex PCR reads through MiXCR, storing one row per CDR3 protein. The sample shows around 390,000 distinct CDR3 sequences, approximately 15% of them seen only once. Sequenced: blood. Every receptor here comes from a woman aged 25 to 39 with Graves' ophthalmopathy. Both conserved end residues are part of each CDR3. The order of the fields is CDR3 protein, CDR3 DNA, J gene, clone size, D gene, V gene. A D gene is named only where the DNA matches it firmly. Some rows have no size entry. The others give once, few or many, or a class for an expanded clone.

CDR3aa: CASSLRGELFF; CDR3nt: TGTGCCAGCAGCTTACGGGGGGAGCTGTTTTTT; j_gene: TRBJ2-2; abundance: many; d_gene: .; v_gene: TRBV7-2
CDR3aa: CASSLVAGGPFDTQYF; CDR3nt: TGTGCCAGCAGCCTCGTAGCGGGGGGGCCGTTTGATACGCAGTATTTT; j_gene: TRBJ2-3; abundance: many; d_gene: TRBD2; v_gene: TRBV11-2
CDR3aa: CASRIGSGDYGYTF; CDR3nt: TGTGCCAGCAGGATCGGGTCGGGGGACTATGGCTACACCTTC; j_gene: TRBJ1-2; abundance: many; d_gene: .; v_gene: TRBV5-8
CDR3aa: CASIPALEVLYGYTF; CDR3nt: TGTGCCAGCATTCCTGCCCTCGAAGTCCTCTATGGCTACACCTTC; j_gene: TRBJ1-2; abundance: .; d_gene: .; v_gene: TRBV4-2
CDR3aa: CASSQSEGVPAGGAETQYF; CDR3nt: TGTGCCAGCAGCCAAAGTGAAGGGGTCCCCGCAGGGGGTGCAGAGACCCAGTACTTC; j_gene: TRBJ2-5; abundance: many; d_gene: TRBD1; v_gene: TRBV3-1
CDR3aa: CASSLAGRWGTDTQYF; CDR3nt: TGTGCCAGCAGCTTAGCCGGCAGGTGGGGCACAGATACGCAGTATTTT; j_gene: TRBJ2-3; abundance: many; d_gene: .; v_gene: TRBV7-2
CDR3aa: CATSTDRANYGYTF; CDR3nt: TGTGCCACCAGCACGGACAGGGCAAACTATGGCTACACCTTC; j_gene: TRBJ1-2; abundance: many; d_gene: TRBD1; v_gene: TRBV15
CDR3aa: CASSEGVSGTQYF; CDR3nt: TGCGCCAGCAGTGAGGGGGTTTCGGGGACCCAGTACTTC; j_gene: TRBJ2-5; abundance: few; d_gene: .; v_gene: TRBV10-2
CDR3aa: CASSLAAGGAAKSITDTQYF; CDR3nt: TGTGCCAGCAGCTTAGCGGCGGGGGGTGCGGCAAAATCGATCACAGATACGCAGTATTTT; j_gene: TRBJ2-3; abundance: .; d_gene: TRBD2; v_gene: TRBV7-2
CDR3aa: CASSLYPPTDTQYF; CDR3nt: TGTGCCAGCAGTTTATATCCCCCCACAGATACGCAGTATTTT; j_gene: TRBJ2-3; abundance: .; d_gene: .; v_gene: TRBV27
CDR3aa: CASSDRDRGYGYTF; CDR3nt: TGTGCCAGCAGCGACCGGGACAGGGGCTATGGCTACACCTTC; j_gene: TRBJ1-2; abundance: many; d_gene: TRBD1; v_gene: TRBV27
CDR3aa: CASSLPLAGGIWGEQFF; CDR3nt: TGCGCCAGCAGCTTGCCGTTAGCGGGGGGGATCTGGGGTGAGCAGTTCTTC; j_gene: TRBJ2-1; abundance: .; d_gene: TRBD2; v_gene: TRBV5-1
CDR3aa: CASSGDSKNTEAFF; CDR3nt: TGTGCCAGCAGTGGGGACAGCAAAAACACTGAAGCTTTCTTT; j_gene: TRBJ1-1; abundance: many; d_gene: TRBD1; v_gene: TRBV6-1
CDR3aa: CASKGGYEQYF; CDR3nt: TGTGCCAGCAAGGGAGGGTACGAGCAGTACTTC; j_gene: TRBJ2-7; abundance: many; d_gene: TRBD2; v_gene: TRBV28
CDR3aa: CASSLVETGNEQFF; CDR3nt: TGTGCCAGCAGCTTAGTGGAGACGGGGAATGAGCAGTTCTTC; j_gene: TRBJ2-1; abundance: many; d_gene: .; v_gene: TRBV7-9
CDR3aa: CASSSLQGGGNQPQHF; CDR3nt: TGTGCCAGCAGTTCCCTCCAGGGTGGAGGCAATCAGCCCCAGCATTTT; j_gene: TRBJ1-5; abundance: many; d_gene: .; v_gene: TRBV27
CDR3aa: CASSHAFTLNTEAFF; CDR3nt: TGCGCCAGCAGCCACGCGTTCACTCTGAACACTGAAGCTTTCTTT; j_gene: TRBJ1-1; abundance: many; d_gene: .; v_gene: TRBV4-1
CDR3aa: CASSPWDSYYEQYF; CDR3nt: TGTGCCAGCTCACCGTGGGACAGCTACTACGAGCAGTACTTC; j_gene: TRBJ2-7; abundance: few; d_gene: TRBD1; v_gene: TRBV18
CDR3aa: CAIRTQGSEQYF; CDR3nt: TGTGCCATCAGAACGCAGGGGTCCGAGCAGTACTTC; j_gene: TRBJ2-7; abundance: many; d_gene: .; v_gene: TRBV10-3
CDR3aa: CASSQSGAYGYTF; CDR3nt: TGTGCCAGCAGCCAATCAGGGGCCTATGGCTACACCTTC; j_gene: TRBJ1-2; abundance: .; d_gene: .; v_gene: TRBV16
CDR3aa: CASSLSRTLALYF; CDR3nt: TGTGCCAGCAGTTTATCTCGGACCCTGGCTCTGTACTTC; j_gene: TRBJ2-7; abundance: many; d_gene: .; v_gene: TRBV12-3/TRBV12-4
CDR3aa: CALGPQGRSYGYTF; CDR3nt: TGTGCCCTCGGGCCTCAGGGGAGGAGCTATGGCTACACCTTC; j_gene: TRBJ1-2; abundance: many; d_gene: .; v_gene: TRBV30
CDR3aa: CASSYRRTAIVREGTDTQYF; CDR3nt: TGTGCCAGCAGTTACCGACGGACAGCGATTGTTCGGGAGGGCACAGATACGCAGTATTTT; j_gene: TRBJ2-3; abundance: many; d_gene: .; v_gene: TRBV6-5
CDR3aa: CATWGQGNTEAFF; CDR3nt: TGTGCCACATGGGGACAGGGGAACACTGAAGCTTTCTTT; j_gene: TRBJ1-1; abundance: many; d_gene: TRBD1; v_gene: TRBV27
CDR3aa: CASSLAARVEGNYGYTF; CDR3nt: TGCGCCAGCAGCTTGGCCGCCAGGGTGGAGGGAAACTATGGCTACACCTTC; j_gene: TRBJ1-2; abundance: .; d_gene: .; v_gene: TRBV5-1
CDR3aa: CASSYGGGYEQFF; CDR3nt: TGCGCCAGCAGCTACGGGGGGGGGTATGAGCAGTTCTTC; j_gene: TRBJ2-1; abundance: many; d_gene: TRBD2; v_gene: TRBV5-1
CDR3aa: CASSPRPDQPQHF; CDR3nt: TGTGCCAGCAGTCCCCGACCCGATCAGCCCCAGCATTTT; j_gene: TRBJ1-5; abundance: .; d_gene: .; v_gene: TRBV12-3/TRBV12-4
CDR3aa: CAWNVRPVDTQYF; CDR3nt: TGTGCCTGGAACGTCAGACCAGTAGATACGCAGTATTTT; j_gene: TRBJ2-3; abundance: many; d_gene: .; v_gene: TRBV30
CDR3aa: CASRGQGSPLHF; CDR3nt: TGTGCCAGCAGGGGACAGGGTTCACCCCTCCACTTT; j_gene: TRBJ1-6; abundance: many; d_gene: TRBD1; v_gene: TRBV19
CDR3aa: CASRPSLNFGELFF; CDR3nt: TGTGCCAGCAGGCCCTCCCTAAATTTTGGGGAGCTGTTTTTT; j_gene: TRBJ2-2; abundance: many; d_gene: .; v_gene: TRBV28
CDR3aa: CASSLDRGQGANGYTF; CDR3nt: TGTGCCAGCAGCTTAGATAGGGGACAGGGGGCGAATGGCTACACCTTC; j_gene: TRBJ1-2; abundance: many; d_gene: TRBD1; v_gene: TRBV11-2
CDR3aa: CAWRFRGNTIYF; CDR3nt: TGTGCCTGGAGATTTAGAGGAAACACCATATATTTT; j_gene: TRBJ1-3; abundance: many; d_gene: .; v_gene: TRBV30
CDR3aa: CASSTGPDYEQYF; CDR3nt: TGTGCCAGCAGTACAGGGCCCGACTACGAGCAGTACTTC; j_gene: TRBJ2-7; abundance: .; d_gene: .; v_gene: TRBV27
CDR3aa: CASSFRDRGSNTGELFF; CDR3nt: TGTGCCAGCAGTTTCCGGGACAGGGGATCGAACACCGGGGAGCTGTTTTTT; j_gene: TRBJ2-2; abundance: few; d_gene: TRBD1; v_gene: TRBV27
CDR3aa: CAWGGTGGSGQPQHF; CDR3nt: TGTGCCTGGGGGGGGACAGGGGGCTCCGGGCAGCCCCAGCATTTT; j_gene: TRBJ1-5; abundance: many; d_gene: TRBD1; v_gene: TRBV30
CDR3aa: CASSARENSPLHF; CDR3nt: TGTGCCAGCTCCGCCAGGGAAAATTCACCCCTCCACTTT; j_gene: TRBJ1-6; abundance: few; d_gene: .; v_gene: TRBV7-3
CDR3aa: CASRLRTGGTGELFF; CDR3nt: TGTGCCAGTAGGCTGAGGACAGGGGGCACCGGGGAGCTGTTTTTT; j_gene: TRBJ2-2; abundance: many; d_gene: TRBD1; v_gene: TRBV19
CDR3aa: CASSLRLNSYEQYF; CDR3nt: TGTGCCAGCAGCTTACGACTCAACTCCTACGAGCAGTACTTC; j_gene: TRBJ2-7; abundance: many; d_gene: .; v_gene: TRBV11-1
CDR3aa: CASSDGLAGGKTQYF; CDR3nt: TGCGCCAGCAGTGACGGTCTAGCGGGGGGGAAGACCCAGTACTTC; j_gene: TRBJ2-5; abundance: many; d_gene: TRBD2; v_gene: TRBV10-2
CDR3aa: CASSLDLVPGELFF; CDR3nt: TGCGCCAGCAGCTTGGATTTAGTACCCGGGGAGCTGTTTTTT; j_gene: TRBJ2-2; abundance: many; d_gene: .; v_gene: TRBV5-1
CDR3aa: CASSEGTRDIQYF; CDR3nt: TGTGCCAGCAGTGAAGGGACAAGGGACATTCAGTACTTC; j_gene: TRBJ2-4; abundance: many; d_gene: .; v_gene: TRBV2
CDR3aa: CASSQDNFYGELFF; CDR3nt: TGTGCCAGCAGCCAAGATAACTTTTACGGGGAGCTGTTTTTT; j_gene: TRBJ2-2; abundance: many; d_gene: .; v_gene: TRBV3-1
CDR3aa: CATSDLDGELFF; CDR3nt: TGTGCCACCAGTGATCTGGACGGGGAGCTGTTTTTT; j_gene: TRBJ2-2; abundance: .; d_gene: .; v_gene: TRBV24-1
CDR3aa: CASSVSAGNTIYF; CDR3nt: TGTGCCAGCAGTGTGTCCGCGGGAAACACCATATATTTT; j_gene: TRBJ1-3; abundance: many; d_gene: .; v_gene: TRBV27
CDR3aa: CASSLVADLRETQYF; CDR3nt: TGCGCCAGCAGCTTGGTGGCCGACCTGCGGGAGACCCAGTACTTC; j_gene: TRBJ2-5; abundance: few; d_gene: .; v_gene: TRBV5-1
CDR3aa: CASGLVTQNTEAFF; CDR3nt: TGTGCTAGTGGTTTGGTAACACAGAACACTGAAGCTTTCTTT; j_gene: TRBJ1-1; abundance: many; d_gene: .; v_gene: TRBV12-5
CDR3aa: CASSRTGQNTEAFF; CDR3nt: TGTGCCAGCAGTCGGACAGGGCAGAACACTGAAGCTTTCTTT; j_gene: TRBJ1-1; abundance: many; d_gene: TRBD1; v_gene: TRBV6-2/TRBV6-3